This passage covers 27 T cell receptor beta chains from one sample sequenced in a study of OX40 agonist ivuxolimab in advanced cancers. TCRdb's table, derived via immunoSEQ multiplex PCR, lists solely in-frame clones and lacks some. The sample holds around 100,000 clones; roughly 90% are singletons and the top ten take 0.45% to 0.65%. The starting material was CD4+ or CD8+ T cells sorted from blood, obtained in a trial of the OX40 agonist ivuxolimab. These receptors came from an adult with an advanced solid tumor such as melanoma, head and neck, liver or kidney cancer.

The chain recombines TRBV30 with TRBJ2-1; TRBD2 agrees at 8 bases. Germline lookup yields CDR1 GTSNPN and CDR2 SVGIG (reference sequence). Trimming cost V 2 bases and J 1 base; bases outside gene matches: 4. This CDR3 contains 15 residues. The CDR3 region has the DNA TGTGCCTGGAGTTGGGGACTAGTGTCCTACAATGAGCAGTTCTTC. Amino acid sequence: CAWSWGLVSYNEQFF.

The chain carries TRBV2 and TRBJ2-7; TRBD1 matches 7 bases. V lost 7 bases to trimming and J lost 3 bases; unmatched junction nucleotides: 6. The CDR3 contains 13 residues. Germline V CDR1 and CDR2: SNHLY, FYNNEI. The CDR3 nucleotides are TGTGCCAGCAAGGGACAGACTGACTACGAGCAGTACTTC. Translating gives CASKGQTDYEQYF.

The chain couples TRBV4-3 to TRBJ2-1; 7 bases match TRBD1. CDR1 and CDR2 from the germline V gene are LGHNA and YSLEER. The V segment lost 1 base and the J segment 12 bases; nucleotides outside the gene matches: 3. CDR3 length: 12 amino acids. In DNA, the CDR3 is TGCGCCAGCAGCCAAGGAGGGGGCCGGCAGTTCTTC. Translated, it gives CASSQGGGRQFF.

The rearrangement links TRBV20-1 to TRBJ2-7, with D uncertain. The V end was cut by 4 bases, the J end by 1 base, with 5 bases between. CDR3 length: 11 amino acids. CDR1 DFQATT and CDR2 SNEGSKA come from the germline V gene (reference sequence). The CDR3 reads CSAKDSYEQYF. CDR3 sequence (DNA): TGCAGTGCTAAAGATTCCTACGAGCAGTACTTC.

The chain combines TRBV4-3 with TRBJ2-2; D is ambiguous. Trimming left V 3 bases short and J 1 base short, with 9 bases between. The germline V gene has CDR1 LGHNA and CDR2 YSLEER. The CDR3 contains 15 residues. The CDR3 loop is CASSQDGWNTGELFF. The CDR3 nucleotides are TGCGCCAGCAGCCAGGATGGGTGGAACACCGGGGAGCTGTTTTTT.

V gene TRBV4-1 combines with J gene TRBJ2-3; the D call may be TRBD1 or TRBD2 (6 bases each). The germline CDR1 and CDR2 sequences are MGHRA and YSYEKL. V shed 11 bases and J shed 6 bases, with 21 bases lying between them. The CDR3 loop spans 14 amino acids. In nucleotides, the CDR3 is TGCGCCGCGTCTCGGGGGCAGGGGCCCGATACGCAGTATTTT. Protein product: CAASRGQGPDTQYF.

This chain links TRBV9 with TRBJ2-1; D not certain. Per germline, CDR1 SGDLS and CDR2 YYNGEE. The V gene lost 0 bases and the J gene lost 8 bases, with 6 bases spanning the gap. This CDR3 contains 12 residues. DNA of the CDR3: TGTGCCAGCAGCGTAGCCGAGTATGAGCAGTTCTTC. Protein sequence: CASSVAEYEQFF.

This rearrangement joins TRBV4-3 to TRBJ1-1, with 9 bases aligning to TRBD1. The V gene end was trimmed by 4 bases and the J gene end by 4 bases; junction bases not matched to a gene: 4. This CDR3 has 14 residues. Per the germline V gene, CDR1 is LGHNA and CDR2 is YSLEER. The CDR3 nucleotides are TGCGCCAGCAGCCTAGGACAGGGGTTCACTGAAGCTTTCTTT. Translation gives CASSLGQGFTEAFF.

The chain recombines TRBV6-4 with TRBJ2-3, with D perhaps matching TRBD1 (5 bases). CDR1 is MRHNA and CDR2 is SNTAGT in the germline V gene. The CDR3 is made up of 17 amino acids. V was cut by 8 bases and J by 1 base, with 22 bases left in between. The CDR3 nucleotides are TGTGCCAGCCGTCGACAGAATACCGATAAAGGCACAGATACGCAGTATTTT. Its translation: CASRRQNTDKGTDTQYF.

This clone showed up just once. V usage is TRBV6-1 and J usage is TRBJ1-5; the D gene is possibly TRBD1 (5 bases). V lost 9 bases and J 6 bases, leaving 18 bases between the germline ends. Germline lookup yields CDR1 MNHNS and CDR2 SASEGT. The length of the CDR3 is 14 residues. The CDR3, as DNA: TGTGCCAGTGGCCTACAGGCATCAGGTCAGCCCCAGCATTTT. Translation: CASGLQASGQPQHF.

V usage is TRBV7-9 and J usage is TRBJ1-5; TRBD1 aligns across 9 bases. From germline, CDR1 is SEHNR and CDR2 FQNEAQ (reference sequence). With V trimmed by 5 bases and J by 4 bases, 9 bases remained unmatched. This CDR3 has 16 amino acids. The CDR3 region is CASSLDPGQGNQPQHF. The DNA of the CDR3 is TGTGCCAGCAGCCTTGACCCGGGACAGGGAAATCAGCCCCAGCATTTT.

The rearrangement joins TRBV10-1 to TRBJ2-7, with TRBD2 matching over 7 bases. V was pared by 4 bases and J by 5 bases, with 5 bases of the junction left unmatched. Per germline, CDR1 WNHNN and CDR2 SYGVQD (reference sequence). CDR3 size: 13 residues. The CDR3 DNA is TGCGCCAGCAGTGTACACCGGGGGGACGAGCAGTACTTC. Its protein product is CASSVHRGDEQYF.

This chain's CDR3 is CASSNQQGNTEAFF. For the CDR3, the DNA is TGTGCCAGCAGCAACCAACAGGGGAACACTGAAGCTTTCTTT. The rearrangement links TRBV9 to TRBJ1-1, with D perhaps matching TRBD1 (6 bases). Germline V gene lookup returns CDR1 SGDLS and CDR2 YYNGEE. V shed 4 bases and J shed 1 base, with 11 bases lying between them. There are 14 residues in the CDR3.

The rearrangement links TRBV11-2 to TRBJ2-2; 7 bases match TRBD2. V gave up 5 bases and J gave up 1 base; unmatched junction bases: 4. The CDR3 consists of 15 residues. Germline V gives CDR1 SGHAT, CDR2 FQNNGV. The CDR3: CASSRGLLNTGELFF. The CDR3 nucleotides read TGTGCCAGCAGCCGGGGACTACTGAACACCGGGGAGCTGTTTTTT.

The chain uses TRBV27 and TRBJ1-1; D is unclear. The germline V gene encodes CDR1 MNHEY and CDR2 SMNVEV (reference sequence). Trimming cost V 3 bases and J 4 bases, with 15 bases left between them. The CDR3 runs to 15 residues. The CDR3 DNA is TGTGCCAGCAGTTTCGATCGAAACCTCGGCACTGAAGCTTTCTTT. Translation gives CASSFDRNLGTEAFF.

The rearrangement links TRBV6-1 to TRBJ1-2; TRBD1 matches at 8 bases. The CDR3 is made up of 13 amino acids. V lost 5 bases and J lost 8; bases outside the gene matches: 7. Per the germline V gene, CDR1 is MNHNS and CDR2 is SASEGT. CDR3 protein: CASSLQGAYGYTF. CDR3 nucleotide sequence: TGTGCCAGCAGTCTTCAGGGGGCTTACGGCTACACCTTC.

The gene calls are TRBV6-5 and TRBJ2-5; possible D gene TRBD2, 5 bases. V lost 6 bases, J lost 3 bases, and 17 bases lay in between. The CDR3 contains 15 residues. The germline V gene has CDR1 MNHEY and CDR2 SVGAGI. CDR3 in amino acids: CASSRRSYPEETQYF. CDR3 coding DNA: TGTGCCAGCAGCCGGAGGAGCTACCCCGAAGAGACCCAGTACTTC.

This sequence joins TRBV18 and TRBJ1-5, with D maybe TRBD1 (5 bases). In germline, CDR1 is KGHSH, CDR2 LQKENI. The CDR3 consists of 13 residues. The germline V and J ends were trimmed by 2 bases and 5 bases, with 7 bases remaining between them. CDR3 nucleotides: TGTGCCAGCTCACCAGGGGCGGATCAGCCCCAGCATTTT. It encodes CASSPGADQPQHF.

The J gene is TRBJ2-1, the V gene TRBV2; no firm D call. This CDR3 is built from 11 residues. The V gene lost 6 bases and the J gene lost 10 bases, with 10 bases spanning the gap. Germline CDR1 is SNHLY and CDR2 is FYNNEI. The CDR3 DNA reads as TGTGCCAGCAGGATCCTTAGCGAGCAGTTCTTC. As protein: CASRILSEQFF.

V gene TRBV27 combines with J gene TRBJ1-4; D unclear. This CDR3 region has 13 residues. V lost 7 bases, J lost 0 bases, and 6 bases lay in between. Germline lookup yields CDR1 MNHEY and CDR2 SMNVEV (reference sequence). CDR3 DNA: TGTGCCAGCATGGGGACAACTAATGAAAAACTGTTTTTT. It yields the protein CASMGTTNEKLFF. Complete variable domain (other parts from reference TRBV27 and TRBJ1-4): EAQVTQNPRYLITVTGKKLTVTCSQNMNHEYMSWYRQDPGLGLRQIYYSMNVEVTDKGDVPEGYKVSRKEKRNFPLILESPSPNQTSLYFCASMGTTNEKLFFGSGTQLSVL.

The chain couples TRBV19 to TRBJ2-1, with D possibly being TRBD1 (6 bases). The germline V gene encodes CDR1 LNHDA and CDR2 SQIVND (reference sequence). This CDR3 region has 14 residues. Trimming took off 4 bases at V and 4 bases at J, with 11 bases between the two ends. In DNA form, the CDR3 reads TGTGCCAGTAGTACGAGGGGGTTATACAATGAGCAGTTCTTC. Translating gives CASSTRGLYNEQFF. Supplemented by reference TRBV19 and TRBJ2-1, the full variable domain reads DGGITQSPKYLFRKEGQNVTLSCEQNLNHDAMYWYRQDPGQGLRLIYYSQIVNDFQKGDIAEGYSVSREKKESFPLTVTSAQKNPTAFYLCASSTRGLYNEQFFGPGTRLTVL.

The chain carries TRBV5-4 and TRBJ1-1; D may be TRBD1 (6 bases). Deletions cut 0 bases from V and 5 bases from J, with 20 bases between. This CDR3 comprises 17 residues. Per germline, CDR1 SGHNT and CDR2 YYREEE (reference sequence). CDR3 nucleotide sequence: TGTGCCAGCAGCTTGGCTGGGGGGGGCGCGATCGGTACTGAAGCTTTCTTT. This codes for CASSLAGGGAIGTEAFF. Based on the CDR3 plus reference TRBV5-4 and TRBJ1-1, the full variable domain is ETGVTQSPTHLIKTRGQQVTLRCSSQSGHNTVSWYQQALGQGPQFIFQYYREEENGRGNFPPRFSGLQFPNYSSELNVNALELDDSALYLCASSLAGGGAIGTEAFFGQGTRLTVV.

This sequence joins TRBV18 and TRBJ2-3; 8 positions agree with TRBD2. Trimming took 3 bases from V and 0 from J; bases not matched to a gene: 8. The germline CDR1 and CDR2 sequences are KGHSH and LQKENI. The length of the CDR3 is 17 residues. The chain's CDR3 is CASSPRQRETSTDTQYF. CDR3 nucleotides: TGTGCCAGCTCACCGAGACAGCGGGAGACTAGCACAGATACGCAGTATTTT.

The rearrangement links TRBV11-3 to TRBJ2-7; possibly TRBD1 for D (6 bases). The length of the CDR3 is 17 residues. Trimming cost V 2 bases and J 2 bases, with 19 bases left between them. Per germline, CDR1 SGHNT and CDR2 YENEEA. As DNA, the CDR3 is TGTGCCAGCAGCTTATTTCCGAGGGGGTTGGCGACCTACGAGCAGTACTTC. Translation: CASSLFPRGLATYEQYF.

The gene calls are TRBV6-1 and TRBJ2-2; possible D gene TRBD1, 5 bases. The ends were cut back, 7 bases at V and 3 bases at J, with 12 bases in the middle. CDR3 size: 14 residues. Germline lookup yields CDR1 MNHNS and CDR2 SASEGT. CDR3 DNA: TGTGCCAGCATCAGGGATCCAGACACCGGGGAGCTGTTTTTT. This encodes CASIRDPDTGELFF.

The chain carries TRBV18 and TRBJ2-7; D is unclear. Germline V gives CDR1 KGHSH, CDR2 LQKENI. The CDR3 contains 14 residues. V was shortened by 0 bases and J by 1 base, with 7 bases between the two germline ends. In nucleotides, the CDR3 is TGTGCCAGCTCACCACCGGGCAAATCCTACGAGCAGTACTTC. It yields the protein CASSPPGKSYEQYF. Filled out from reference TRBV18 and TRBJ2-7, the complete variable domain reads NAGVMQNPRHLVRRRGQEARLRCSPMKGHSHVYWYRQLPEEGLKFMVYLQKENIIDESGMPKERFSAEFPKEGPSILRIQQVVRGDSAAYFCASSPPGKSYEQYFGPGTRLTVT.

The genes are TRBV2 and TRBJ1-5, with 7 bases identical to TRBD1. The CDR3 spans 14 residues. Germline V gene data show CDR1 as SNHLY and CDR2 as FYNNEI. V gave up 6 bases and J gave up 4 bases; unmatched junction bases: 6. The CDR3: CASRPGQINQPQHF. Written as DNA, the CDR3 is TGTGCCAGCAGGCCGGGACAGATAAATCAGCCCCAGCATTTT.